The clone carrying this T cell receptor (beta chain) was counted only a few times. Its antigen is not known. The PCR was carried out with 60 Vbeta primers and 13 Jbeta primers. Some clones are missing from TCRdb's copy, which holds only in-frame ones; the method was immunoSEQ multiplex PCR. The sample shows 130,000 or so clones, roughly 86% of them seen only once. The data derive from a study of cytomegalovirus exposure and HLA in healthy donors. Looking at the study overall: One earlier analysis, a look at some 180 million T cells, found roughly 120 million unique TCR beta sequences. Study results and limitations: In a later analysis, an Asian-associated ancestry cluster reportedly showed fewer N-insertions than the approximately 610-donor mean.

CDR3 length: 12 residues. Germline CDR1 and CDR2: GTSNPN and SVGIG (reference sequence). Deletions cut 5 bases from V and 0 bases from J, with 5 bases between. The clonotype comes from a man between 18 and 29 years old in good health and CMV-seropositive. The sample was PBMCs. The chain is built from TRBV30 and TRBJ2-1; D is uncertain. The CDR3 bases are TGTGCCTGGGCTAGCTCCTACAATGAGCAGTTCTTC. This gives the protein CAWASSYNEQFF.